These T cell receptor beta chains were read from a single sample in a study of blood T cells in healthy people across ages. Using its own MiXCR run on the 5' RACE reads, TCRdb lists one record per CDR3 protein. The sample records about 800,000 distinct CDR3 sequences, roughly 25% being singletons. This same sample was also taken into another study, of T cells of mothers and their children.

Material: blood. These receptors were collected from a boy younger than 18 in good health. CDR3s include the opening cysteine and the closing phenylalanine or tryptophan. The D gene is left open where the match is weak. Clone size is stated in some rows and not others, as once, few, many or a class when expanded.

TRBV6-6	TRBJ2-3	.	many	TGTGCCAGCGTCAGTGAGGGGTCAGATACGCAGTATTTT	CASVSEGSDTQYF
TRBV29-1	TRBJ2-5	TRBD1	many	TGCAGCGTTGCAGGGGGCCAGGAGACCCAGTACTTC	CSVAGGQETQYF
TRBV12-3/TRBV12-4	TRBJ2-7	TRBD1	few	TGTGCCAGCAGTACACCAGGGGGTACCCACGAGCAGTACTTC	CASSTPGGTHEQYF
TRBV12-3/TRBV12-4	TRBJ2-1	TRBD2	.	TGTGCCAGCAGTTTACAAGCGGGGGTAAACAATGAGCAGTTCTTC	CASSLQAGVNNEQFF
TRBV20-1	TRBJ2-5	.	.	TGCAGTGAGGGTTTTGGGGGGGAGACCCAGTACTTC	CSEGFGGETQYF
TRBV28	TRBJ1-1	TRBD1	.	TGTGCCAGCAGCTTGATGACAGGGGATCCTTTCTTT	CASSLMTGDPFF
TRBV2	TRBJ2-7	TRBD1	.	TGTGCCAGCGGGGCGGACAGGGGCCACGAGCAGTACTTC	CASGADRGHEQYF
TRBV6-5	TRBJ2-3	TRBD1	.	TGTGCCAGCAGTTACATGGGACAGGGGAATTTAGATACGCAGTATTTT	CASSYMGQGNLDTQYF
TRBV27	TRBJ2-5	TRBD1	few	TGTGCCAACAGTTTGGGGGGGACAGGGCAAGAGACCCAGTACTTC	CANSLGGTGQETQYF
TRBV27	TRBJ2-7	TRBD1	few	TGTGCCAGCAGTCAGACGGGACAGGGGACCAACGAGCAGTACTTC	CASSQTGQGTNEQYF
TRBV20-1	TRBJ2-7	.	.	TGCAGTGCTAGAGGGAGGGCAGGGAGCTTCCCCTACGAGCAGTACTTC	CSARGRAGSFPYEQYF
TRBV29-1	TRBJ1-1	.	.	TGCAGCGTGCCAAGGGGCACTGAAGCTTTCTTT	CSVPRGTEAFF
TRBV6-6	TRBJ2-7	TRBD2	.	TGTGCCAGCAGCTCCACTAGCGCGATGTCCTACGAGCAGTACTTC	CASSSTSAMSYEQYF
TRBV12-3/TRBV12-4	TRBJ2-6	.	.	TGTGCCAGCAGTTACCAGGGGGCCAACGTCCTGACTTTC	CASSYQGANVLTF
TRBV6-2/TRBV6-3	TRBJ2-3	.	few	TGTGCCAGCAGGGCCAGGGGGGGGATCACAGATACGCAGTATTTT	CASRARGGITDTQYF
TRBV28	TRBJ1-1	.	.	TGTGCCAGCAGTTTAGCTTCCCCCGGGGGCACTGAAGCTTTCTTT	CASSLASPGGTEAFF
TRBV7-2	TRBJ1-3	.	few	TGTGCCAGCAGCTTCTTTAGCGGGACCTCTGGAAACACCATATATTTT	CASSFFSGTSGNTIYF
TRBV7-7	TRBJ2-5	TRBD2	.	TGTGCTAGCAGCCAAGGACTAGCGGGAGGTGGTGAGACCCAGTACTTC	CASSQGLAGGGETQYF
TRBV24-1	TRBJ2-1	TRBD2	few	TGTGCCACCAGTGATTTTACTAGCGGGAGGAAGGGGGAGTTCTTC	CATSDFTSGRKGEFF
TRBV18	TRBJ2-3	.	.	TGTGCCAGCTCCCATCCCGAAGGATCCTCTAGCACAGATACGCAGTATTTT	CASSHPEGSSSTDTQYF
TRBV29-1	TRBJ1-2	TRBD1	.	TGCAGCGTCGCAACAGGGGGGAGCTATGGCTACACCTTC	CSVATGGSYGYTF
TRBV2	TRBJ1-2	.	.	TGTGCCAGCAGTGAAGGGGAAGGCCTAAGAGGCTACACCTTC	CASSEGEGLRGYTF
TRBV12-3/TRBV12-4	TRBJ2-5	.	few	TGTGCCAGCAGTTTAGGACAGTTCCTTCCGTTCTTC	CASSLGQFLPFF
TRBV9	TRBJ2-1	TRBD2	few	TGTGCCAGCAGCGGGCCTAGCGGGGGGTGGAATGAGCAGTTCTTC	CASSGPSGGWNEQFF
TRBV5-1	TRBJ1-1	.	.	TGCGCCAGCACCCCAGGGCCAGGGAACACTGAAGCTTTCTTT	CASTPGPGNTEAFF
TRBV7-2	TRBJ1-4	.	.	TGTGCCAGCAGCGTGTCCTTTGGGGGCGAAAAACTGTTTTTT	CASSVSFGGEKLFF
TRBV25-1	TRBJ2-3	TRBD1	few	TGTGCCAGCAGTGAATATCCGACCGGACAGGGGGCGGGGGATACGCAGTATTTT	CASSEYPTGQGAGDTQYF
TRBV10-3	TRBJ2-1	.	.	TGTGCCATCAGTGGGACTTTAGGCGATGAGCAGTTCTTC	CAISGTLGDEQFF
TRBV6-1	TRBJ2-5	TRBD2	.	TGTGCCAGCAGGACTAGCGGGGGCTACGTGGAGATCCAGTACTTC	CASRTSGGYVEIQYF
TRBV11-2	TRBJ2-1	.	few	TGTGCCAGCAGCTTAGGTGAGAGGCGCTCCTACAATGAGCAGTTCTTC	CASSLGERRSYNEQFF
TRBV10-3	TRBJ2-1	TRBD2	.	TGTGCCATCAGTGAGTCGCTAGCGGGAGGATCGGGCAATGAGCAGTTCTTC	CAISESLAGGSGNEQFF
TRBV27	TRBJ2-5	.	many	TGTGCCAGCAGTACAGGGACCCAAGAGACCCAGTACTTC	CASSTGTQETQYF
TRBV7-8	TRBJ1-1	TRBD1	.	TGTGCCAGCAGCTTAGGGGCCGGGACAGGGGGCACTGAAGCTTTCTTT	CASSLGAGTGGTEAFF
TRBV4-3	TRBJ2-1	TRBD1	.	TGCGCCAGCAGCCACCCCGGGACAGGTTATGAGCAGTTCTTC	CASSHPGTGYEQFF
TRBV18	TRBJ2-3	.	.	TGTGCCAGCTCACCACTAGACACAGATACGCAGTATTTT	CASSPLDTDTQYF
TRBV7-9	TRBJ2-4	.	few	TGTGCCAGCAGCTTAACAACCGCCAAAAACATTCAGTACTTC	CASSLTTAKNIQYF
TRBV11-3	TRBJ2-1	.	few	TGTGCCAGCAGTCGGGAAGCAGGGGCCCCGAGAGGGGGCAATGAGCAGTTCTTC	CASSREAGAPRGGNEQFF
TRBV27	TRBJ2-1	.	few	TGTGCCAGCAGTCTCCCAGTGGTCGGTGAGCAGTTCTTC	CASSLPVVGEQFF
TRBV28	TRBJ1-1	TRBD1	many	TGTGCCAGCAGCCCATTCGGGACAGAGAGTACTGAAGCTTTCTTT	CASSPFGTESTEAFF
TRBV28	TRBJ2-1	TRBD1	.	TGTGCCAGCAGTTTGCCGCGGACAGGGACTTGGGATGAGCAGTTCTTC	CASSLPRTGTWDEQFF
TRBV28	TRBJ2-6	TRBD1	.	TGTGCCAGCAGCCGGACAGGGGGCTCTGGGGCCAACGTCCTGACTTTC	CASSRTGGSGANVLTF
TRBV7-2	TRBJ2-1	.	.	TGTGCCAGCAGCTCGTACAGGGACGGGGCGGAGCAGTTCTTC	CASSSYRDGAEQFF